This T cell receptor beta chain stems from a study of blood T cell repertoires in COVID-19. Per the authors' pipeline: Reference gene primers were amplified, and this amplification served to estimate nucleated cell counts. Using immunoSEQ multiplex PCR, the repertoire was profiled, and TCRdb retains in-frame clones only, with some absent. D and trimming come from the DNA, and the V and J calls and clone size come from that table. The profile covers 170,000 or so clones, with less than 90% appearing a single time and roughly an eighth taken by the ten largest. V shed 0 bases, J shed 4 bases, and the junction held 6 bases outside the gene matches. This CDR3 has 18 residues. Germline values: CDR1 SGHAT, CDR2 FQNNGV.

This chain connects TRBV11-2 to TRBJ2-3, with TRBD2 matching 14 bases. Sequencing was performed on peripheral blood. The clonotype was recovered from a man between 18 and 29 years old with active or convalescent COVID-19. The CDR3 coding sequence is TGTGCCAGCAGCTTAGATCCGGCGACTAGCGGGGGGGCAGATACGCAGTATTTT. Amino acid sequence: CASSLDPATSGGADTQYF. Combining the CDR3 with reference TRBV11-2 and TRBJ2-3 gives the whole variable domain EAGVAQSPRYKIIEKRQSVAFWCNPISGHATLYWYQQILGQGPKLLIQFQNNGVVDDSQLPKDRFSAERLKGVDSTLKIQPAKLEDSAVYLCASSLDPATSGGADTQYFGPGTRLTVL.